This passage covers 11 T cell receptor beta chains from one sample sequenced in a study of glioma-infiltrating T cells. TCR alpha and beta CDR3 regions were amplified from RNA using iRepertoire nested multiplex PCR. TCRdb recomputed calls from the multiplex PCR reads with MiXCR, one row per CDR3 protein. The profile shows 170,000 or so distinct CDR3 sequences, under 55% of them singletons. Sequencing used glioma tissue, nonneoplastic brain tissue, or PBMCs (not recorded which). Source of these receptors: a human donor with low-grade glioma or glioblastoma, undergoing nonglioma brain surgery, or in good health (not recorded which).

A note on this clonotype: This may be a read error, as it is one base from a much larger clone. The genes are TRBV2 and TRBJ2-3, with TRBD1 as a possible D gene (5 bases). V lost 5 bases and J 5 bases, leaving 11 bases between the germline ends. In germline, CDR1 is SNHLY, CDR2 FYNNEI. The CDR3 has 13 amino acids. CDR3 nucleotides: TGTGCCAGCAGTAATCTTCAGGGAGATACGCAGTATTTT. Translated, it gives CASSNLQGDTQYF.

V usage is TRBV7-3 and J usage is TRBJ2-1, with 7 bases fitting TRBD2. The J segment lost 15 bases and the V segment lost 4 bases, leaving 9 bases of the junction unmatched. The CDR3 extends over 12 amino acids. Germline assignment: CDR1 SGHTA and CDR2 FQGTGA. Here the CDR3 DNA reads TGTGCCAGCAGCTCAGATGGCGGGAGTTTGTTCTTC. It specifies CASSSDGGSLFF.

V usage is TRBV3-1 and J usage is TRBJ1-2; no firm D call. Germline CDR1 is LGHDT and CDR2 is YNNKEL (reference sequence). Trimming left V 4 bases short and J 2 bases short, with 11 bases between. This CDR3 comprises 14 residues. CDR3 in amino acids: CASSLIGGNYGYTF. The CDR3 DNA reads as TGTGCCAGCAGCCTTATCGGAGGGAACTATGGCTACACCTTC.

The table lists this clonotype with many counts. The J gene is TRBJ2-3, the V gene TRBV6-4; TRBD1 is a possible D gene (6 bases). Germline CDR1 is MRHNA and CDR2 is SNTAGT. CDR3 size: 14 residues. Trimming left V 2 bases short and J 2 bases short, with 8 bases between. CDR3 in amino acids: CASSDGQPTDTQYF. In nucleotides, the CDR3 is TGTGCCAGCAGTGACGGACAGCCCACAGATACGCAGTATTTT.

For this clonotype: A much larger clone is a single base away; this may be a read error. Because it lacks the conserved phenylalanine or tryptophan at the end, this CDR3 is likely a read error. V and J are TRBV24-1 and TRBJ2-7, with D unclear. V was trimmed by 4 bases and J by 5 bases, leaving 11 bases between them. Germline V gives CDR1 KGHDR, CDR2 SFDVKD. This CDR3 has 13 residues. The CDR3 loop reads CATSDSTVHEQYL. DNA of the CDR3: TGTGCCACCAGTGACTCGACTGTCCACGAGCAGTACTTA.

This clonotype was observed a few times. The gene calls are TRBV28 and TRBJ2-2; D is undetermined. Trimming shortened V by 6 bases and J by 1 base, and 9 bases separated the two germline ends. The CDR3 is made up of 14 amino acids. Germline-derived CDR1 and CDR2 are MDHEN and SYDVKM. CDR3 loop: CASRPTGNTGELFF. The CDR3 coding sequence is TGTGCCAGCAGACCAACGGGGAACACCGGGGAGCTGTTTTTT.

With regard to this clonotype: A clone one base away is much larger, so this may be a read error. Likely a read error: the CDR3 ends without its conserved phenylalanine or tryptophan. The J gene is TRBJ1-1, the V gene TRBV6-1, with TRBD1 identical over 10 bases. The CDR3 totals 14 residues. CDR1 is MNHNS and CDR2 is SASEGT in the germline V gene. Germline trimming cut 6 bases from V and 5 bases from J; bases unmatched to any gene: 6. The CDR3 loop reads CASSPGQGKTEAFL. The CDR3 nucleotides are TGTGCCAGCAGCCCGGGACAGGGGAAAACTGAAGCTTTCTTG.

This clonotype was detected many times. The V gene is TRBV5-1, the J gene TRBJ1-1, with D maybe TRBD1 (5 bases). V lost 4 bases to trimming and J lost 5 bases, with 15 bases between them. The CDR3 runs 14 residues. Germline V gene data show CDR1 as SGHRS and CDR2 as YFSETQ. The CDR3 DNA follows: TGCGCCAGCAGCGAGGGACGGCGGACGACTGAAGCTTTCTTT. It translates to CASSEGRRTTEAFF.

For this clonotype: It may be a read error: a sequence one base away is much more abundant. The chain couples TRBV6-2 or TRBV6-3 to TRBJ1-2, with TRBD1 matching over 12 bases. Germline V gene sequence: CDR1 MNHEY, CDR2 SVGEGT. This CDR3 has 14 amino acids. CDR3 sequence: CASIAGTGGYDYTF. The CDR3 nucleotides are TGTGCCAGCATTGCCGGGACAGGGGGCTATGACTACACCTTC.

The chain is built from TRBV10-3 and TRBJ1-2; 9 bases map to TRBD1. The germline CDR1 and CDR2 sequences are ENHRY and SYGVKD. This CDR3 has 15 amino acids. V was pared by 9 bases and J by 7 bases, with 15 bases of the junction left unmatched. CDR3 protein: CAISSGTGGETGYTF. CDR3 coding DNA: TGTGCCATAAGTTCGGGAACAGGGGGCGAGACTGGCTACACCTTC.

J is TRBJ1-1 and V is TRBV11-2; D remains unclear. The germline V gene encodes CDR1 SGHAT and CDR2 FQNNGV. CDR3 size: 13 residues. V dropped 2 bases and J dropped 4 bases, with 8 bases sitting between them. DNA of the CDR3: TGTGCCAGCAGCTTATTGCGGGGCACTGAAGCTTTCTTT. This translates into CASSLLRGTEAFF.